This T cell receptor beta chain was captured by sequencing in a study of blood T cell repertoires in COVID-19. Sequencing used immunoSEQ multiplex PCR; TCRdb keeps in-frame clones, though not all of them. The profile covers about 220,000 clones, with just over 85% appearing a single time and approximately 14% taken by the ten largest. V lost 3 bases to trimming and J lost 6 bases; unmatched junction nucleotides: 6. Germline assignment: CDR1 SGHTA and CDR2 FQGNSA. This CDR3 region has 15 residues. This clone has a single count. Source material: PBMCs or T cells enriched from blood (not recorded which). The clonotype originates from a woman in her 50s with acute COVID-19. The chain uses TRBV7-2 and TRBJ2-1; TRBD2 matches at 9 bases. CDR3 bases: TGTGCCAGCAGCTTCCTAGCGGGGAGCGGCAATGAGCAGTTCTTC. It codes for CASSFLAGSGNEQFF.